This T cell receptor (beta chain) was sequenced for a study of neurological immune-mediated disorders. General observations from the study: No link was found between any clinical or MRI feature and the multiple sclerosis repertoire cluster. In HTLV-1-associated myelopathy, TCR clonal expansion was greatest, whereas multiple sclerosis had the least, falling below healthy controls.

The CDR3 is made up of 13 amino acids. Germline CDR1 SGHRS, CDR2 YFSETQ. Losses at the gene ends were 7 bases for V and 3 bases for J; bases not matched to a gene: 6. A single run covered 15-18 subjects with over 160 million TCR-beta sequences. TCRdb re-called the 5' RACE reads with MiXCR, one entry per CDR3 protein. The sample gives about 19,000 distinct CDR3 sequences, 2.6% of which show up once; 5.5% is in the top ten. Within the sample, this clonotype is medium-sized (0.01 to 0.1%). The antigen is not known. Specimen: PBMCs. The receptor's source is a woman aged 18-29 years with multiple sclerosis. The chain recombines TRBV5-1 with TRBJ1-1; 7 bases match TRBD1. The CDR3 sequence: CASGQEGDTEAFF. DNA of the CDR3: TGCGCCAGCGGACAGGAGGGGGACACTGAAGCTTTCTTT.